A selection of T cell receptor beta chains follows, all from one sample in a study of shared clonotypes between healthy human individuals. Repertoires were generated with immunoSEQ multiplex PCR, while TCRdb's copy carries only in-frame clones and drops some. Here the sample spans about 2.2 million clones, more than 85% being singletons. Sequences were obtained from naive CD8+ T cells from PBMCs. Receptors originate from a man between 18 and 35 years old in good health. Some clones in this sample may be carry-over from other donors' samples. Each CDR3 is given with its conserved first and last residue. The order of the fields is D gene, V gene, J gene, clone size, CDR3 DNA, CDR3 protein. The D gene is left open where the match is weak. Expanded clones get a size class; other rows say once, few or many, or leave the size out.

-	TRBV27	TRBJ1-1	-	TGTGCCAGCAGTTTTCAAGGGGCGGGTGAAGCTTTCTTT	CASSFQGAGEAFF
TRBD1	TRBV27	TRBJ1-1	-	TGTGCCAGCAGTTTATTTTCCCGACAGGGGGCCGCTGAAGCTTTCTTT	CASSLFSRQGAAEAFF
TRBD2	TRBV27	TRBJ2-3	-	TGTGCCAGCAGTTCTTCCGGGACTAGCCTCACAGATACGCAGTATTTT	CASSSSGTSLTDTQYF
-	TRBV5-6	TRBJ1-3	-	TGTGCCAGCAGCTACGGAAACACCATATATTTT	CASSYGNTIYF
-	TRBV10-1	TRBJ2-1	-	TGCGCCAGCAGTGAGAGGGTATATTCGCCCTACAATGAGCAGTTCTTC	CASSERVYSPYNEQFF
-	TRBV28	TRBJ1-4	-	TGTGCCAGCAGTTCCCCGGACGACACCAATGAAAAACTGTTTTTT	CASSSPDDTNEKLFF
-	TRBV25-1	TRBJ1-1	-	TGTGCCAGCAGTCAGGGCACTAACACTGAAGCTTTCTTT	CASSQGTNTEAFF
TRBD2	TRBV10-3	TRBJ2-1	-	TGTGCCATCAGTGAGTCGAAGGCGGGAGCCTCCAACAATGAGCAGTTCTTC	CAISESKAGASNNEQFF
-	TRBV5-1	TRBJ2-7	once	TGCGCCAGCAGCTTGTCCGGGGGGCTCTGGGAGCAGTACTTC	CASSLSGGLWEQYF
-	TRBV19	TRBJ2-7	-	TGTGCCAGTAGTATAGAACGTGGGAGCTACGAGCAGTACTTC	CASSIERGSYEQYF
-	TRBV5-6	TRBJ1-2	-	TGTGCCAGCAGCTTGGTGTGGGGGGCTAACTATGGCTACACCTTC	CASSLVWGANYGYTF
-	TRBV5-1	TRBJ2-3	-	TGCGCCAGCTCACCAGTCGGGGGTTTGGGCACAGATACGCAGTATTTT	CASSPVGGLGTDTQYF
TRBD2	TRBV28	TRBJ2-5	-	TGTGCCAGCAGTCGCCCTCTAGCGGACCAAGAGACCCAGTACTTC	CASSRPLADQETQYF
-	TRBV28	TRBJ1-3	-	TGTGCCAGCAGTTTTATAGGATACGGAAACACCATATATTTT	CASSFIGYGNTIYF
-	TRBV19	TRBJ2-7	-	TGTGCCAGTAGTAGTGGCTATTCCTACGAGCAGTACTTC	CASSSGYSYEQYF
-	TRBV28	TRBJ2-7	-	TGTGCCAGCAGTTTGGGCAGGGTCGGCTACGAGCAGTACTTC	CASSLGRVGYEQYF
TRBD2	TRBV4-3	TRBJ2-4	-	TGCGCCAGCAGCCAAGGTAGCAGGGAGGGCGGCAAAAACATTCAGTACTTC	CASSQGSREGGKNIQYF
TRBD2	TRBV9	TRBJ2-5	-	TGTGCCAGCAGCGCCCGCCGGGGGGAATATCTTGAGACCCAGTACTTC	CASSARRGEYLETQYF
-	TRBV29-1	TRBJ2-7	-	TGCAGCGTTGTTGGAGGGTCAAGTGAGCAGTACTTC	CSVVGGSSEQYF
TRBD2	TRBV7-2	TRBJ2-1	once	TGTGCCAGCAGCTTAGATCTGCTAGCGGGAACGATTTCCTACAATGAGCAGTTCTTC	CASSLDLLAGTISYNEQFF
TRBD2	TRBV28	TRBJ2-3	once	TGTGCCAGCAGTTTGGGACTAGCGGGCATCACAGATACGCAGTATTTT	CASSLGLAGITDTQYF
TRBD1	TRBV9	TRBJ2-7	-	TGTGCCAGCAGCTCGAGGGGGCGATCTGGCGAGCAGTACTTC	CASSSRGRSGEQYF
-	TRBV19	TRBJ2-3	-	TGTGCCAGTACGGATCGCAGGGCGAGATTCGCAGATACGCAGTATTTT	CASTDRRARFADTQYF
-	TRBV12-5	TRBJ1-1	-	TGTGCTAGTGGTACCGGACAGCAGAACACTGAAGCTTTCTTT	CASGTGQQNTEAFF
TRBD2	TRBV28	TRBJ2-7	-	TGTGCCAGCAGTTCCCCCAGGCGGGAGGCCTTGGTGAGCGAGCAGTACTTC	CASSSPRREALVSEQYF
-	TRBV5-6	TRBJ1-1	once	TGTGCCAGCAGCTTCGCCGGGGCGTGGACTGAAGCTTTCTTT	CASSFAGAWTEAFF
TRBD1	TRBV15	TRBJ1-5	-	TGTGCCACCAGCGTCCGACAGGGCCGAAATCAGCCCCAGCATTTT	CATSVRQGRNQPQHF
-	TRBV10-3	TRBJ1-2	-	TGTGCCATCAGTGAGTCGGGGGGCGGGGACTATGGCTACACCTTC	CAISESGGGDYGYTF